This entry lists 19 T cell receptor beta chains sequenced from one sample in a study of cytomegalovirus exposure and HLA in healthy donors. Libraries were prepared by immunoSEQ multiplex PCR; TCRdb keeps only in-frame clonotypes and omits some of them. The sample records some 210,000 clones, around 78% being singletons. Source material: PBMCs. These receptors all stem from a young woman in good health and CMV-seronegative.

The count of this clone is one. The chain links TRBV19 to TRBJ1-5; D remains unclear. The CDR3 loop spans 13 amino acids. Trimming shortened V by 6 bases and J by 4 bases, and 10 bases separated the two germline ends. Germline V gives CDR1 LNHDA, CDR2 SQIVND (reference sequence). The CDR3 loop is CASRSGVNQPQHF. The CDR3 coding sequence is TGTGCCAGTAGGAGCGGGGTGAATCAGCCCCAGCATTTT.

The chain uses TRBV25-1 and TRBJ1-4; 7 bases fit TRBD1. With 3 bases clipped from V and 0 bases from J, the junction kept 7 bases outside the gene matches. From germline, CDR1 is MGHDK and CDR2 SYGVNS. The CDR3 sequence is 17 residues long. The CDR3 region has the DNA TGTGCCAGCAGTGACTATGGGACAGCAGCAACTAATGAAAAACTGTTTTTT. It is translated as CASSDYGTAATNEKLFF.

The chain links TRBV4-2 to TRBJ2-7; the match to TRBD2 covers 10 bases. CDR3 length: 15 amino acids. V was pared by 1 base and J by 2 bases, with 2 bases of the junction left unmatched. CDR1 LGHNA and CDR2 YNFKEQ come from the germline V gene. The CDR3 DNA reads TGTGCCAGCAGCCAAGCCGGGACTAGCGCCTACGAGCAGTACTTC. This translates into CASSQAGTSAYEQYF.

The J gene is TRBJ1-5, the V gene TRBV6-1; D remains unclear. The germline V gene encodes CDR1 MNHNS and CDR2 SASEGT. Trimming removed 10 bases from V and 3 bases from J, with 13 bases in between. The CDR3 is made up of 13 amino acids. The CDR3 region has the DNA TGTGCCATAGATTATGGCTCCAATCAGCCCCAGCATTTT. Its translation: CAIDYGSNQPQHF.

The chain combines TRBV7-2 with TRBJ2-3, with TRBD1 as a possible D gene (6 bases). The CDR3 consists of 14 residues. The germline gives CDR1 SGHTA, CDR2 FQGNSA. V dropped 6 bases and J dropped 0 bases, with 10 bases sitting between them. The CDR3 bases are TGTGCCAGCAGGTTCAGGGGTAGCACAGATACGCAGTATTTT. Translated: CASRFRGSTDTQYF.

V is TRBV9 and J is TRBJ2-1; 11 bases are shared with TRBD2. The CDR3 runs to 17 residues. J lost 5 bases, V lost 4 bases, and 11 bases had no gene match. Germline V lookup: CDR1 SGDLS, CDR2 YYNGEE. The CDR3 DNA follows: TGTGCCAGCAGCTCTCGGAGGGGACTAGCGGCGAACAATGAGCAGTTCTTC. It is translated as CASSSRRGLAANNEQFF.

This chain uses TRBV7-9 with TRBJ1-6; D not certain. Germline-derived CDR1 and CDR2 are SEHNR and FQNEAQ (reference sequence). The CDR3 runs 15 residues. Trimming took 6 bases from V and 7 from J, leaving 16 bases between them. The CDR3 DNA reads TGTGCCAGCAGACCAAACCGGGAGCTAAATTCACCCCTCCACTTT. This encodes CASRPNRELNSPLHF.

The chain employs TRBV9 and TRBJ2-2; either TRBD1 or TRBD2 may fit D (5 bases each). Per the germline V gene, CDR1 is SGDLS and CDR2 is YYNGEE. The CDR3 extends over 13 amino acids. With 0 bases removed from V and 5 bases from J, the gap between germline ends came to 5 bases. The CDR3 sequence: CASSVGGTGELFF. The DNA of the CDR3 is TGTGCCAGCAGCGTAGGGGGGACCGGGGAGCTGTTTTTT.

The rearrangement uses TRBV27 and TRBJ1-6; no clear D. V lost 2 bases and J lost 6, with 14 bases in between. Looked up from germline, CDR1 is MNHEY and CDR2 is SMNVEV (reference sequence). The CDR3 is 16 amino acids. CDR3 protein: CASSLRITVGNSPLHF. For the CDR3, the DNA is TGTGCCAGCAGTTTACGGATAACGGTGGGTAATTCACCCCTCCACTTT.

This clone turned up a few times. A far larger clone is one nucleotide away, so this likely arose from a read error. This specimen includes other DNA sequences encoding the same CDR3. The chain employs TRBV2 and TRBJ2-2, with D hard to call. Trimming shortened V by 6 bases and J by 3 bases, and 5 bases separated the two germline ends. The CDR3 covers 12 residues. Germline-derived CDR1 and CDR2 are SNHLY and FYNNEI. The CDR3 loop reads CASSPDTGELFF. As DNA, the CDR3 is TGTGCCAGCAGCCCCGACACCGGGGAGCTGTTTTTT.

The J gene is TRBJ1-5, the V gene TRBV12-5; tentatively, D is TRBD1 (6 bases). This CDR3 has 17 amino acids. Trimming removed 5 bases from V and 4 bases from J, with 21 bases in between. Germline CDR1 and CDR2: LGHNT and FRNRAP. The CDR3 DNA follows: TGTGCTAGTGGTCTACCCCCCAGGGAGGGGGAAAATCAGCCCCAGCATTTT. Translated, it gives CASGLPPREGENQPQHF.

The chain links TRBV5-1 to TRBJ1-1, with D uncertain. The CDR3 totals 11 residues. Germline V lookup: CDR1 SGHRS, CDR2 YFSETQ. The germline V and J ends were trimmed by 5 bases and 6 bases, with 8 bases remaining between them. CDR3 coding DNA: TGCGCCAGCAGAGCCGCCGCTGAAGCTTTCTTT. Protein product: CASRAAAEAFF.

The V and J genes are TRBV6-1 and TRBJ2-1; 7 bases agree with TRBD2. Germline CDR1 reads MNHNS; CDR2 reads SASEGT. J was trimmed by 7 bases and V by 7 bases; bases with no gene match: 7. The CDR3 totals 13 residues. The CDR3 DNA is TGTGCCAGCAAAACAGCGGGGAGTAATGAGCAGTTCTTC. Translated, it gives CASKTAGSNEQFF.

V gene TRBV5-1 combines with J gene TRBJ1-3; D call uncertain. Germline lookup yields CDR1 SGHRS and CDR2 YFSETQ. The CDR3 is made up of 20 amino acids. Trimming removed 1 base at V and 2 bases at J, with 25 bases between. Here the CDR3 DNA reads TGCGCCAGCAGCTTGTCGGGGAAAAGGTCAATCGAGGGAGCTGGAAACACCATATATTTT. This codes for CASSLSGKRSIEGAGNTIYF.

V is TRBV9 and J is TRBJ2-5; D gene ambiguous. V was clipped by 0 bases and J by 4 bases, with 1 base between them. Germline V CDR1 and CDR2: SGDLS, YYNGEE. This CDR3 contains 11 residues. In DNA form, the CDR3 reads TGTGCCAGCAGCGTAGCAGAGACCCAGTACTTC. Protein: CASSVAETQYF.

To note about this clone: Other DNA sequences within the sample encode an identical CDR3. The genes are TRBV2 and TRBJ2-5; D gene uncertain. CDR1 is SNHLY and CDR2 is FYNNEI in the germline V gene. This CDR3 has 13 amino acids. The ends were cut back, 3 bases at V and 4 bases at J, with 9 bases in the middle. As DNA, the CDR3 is TGTGCCAGCAGTGAGGGCGGTCGAGAGACCCAGTACTTC. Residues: CASSEGGRETQYF.

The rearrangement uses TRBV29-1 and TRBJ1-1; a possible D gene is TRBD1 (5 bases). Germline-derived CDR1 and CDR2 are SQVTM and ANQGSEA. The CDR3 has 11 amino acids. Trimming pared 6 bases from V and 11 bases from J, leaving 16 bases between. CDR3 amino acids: CSVGGGLEAFF. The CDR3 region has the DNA TGCAGCGTGGGGGGTGGACTTGAGGCTTTCTTT.

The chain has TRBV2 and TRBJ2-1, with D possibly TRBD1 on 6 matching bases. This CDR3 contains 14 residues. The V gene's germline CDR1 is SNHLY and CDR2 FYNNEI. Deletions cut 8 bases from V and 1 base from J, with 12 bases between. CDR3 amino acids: CASSGTLSYNEQFF. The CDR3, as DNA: TGTGCCAGCTCTGGGACATTGTCCTACAATGAGCAGTTCTTC.

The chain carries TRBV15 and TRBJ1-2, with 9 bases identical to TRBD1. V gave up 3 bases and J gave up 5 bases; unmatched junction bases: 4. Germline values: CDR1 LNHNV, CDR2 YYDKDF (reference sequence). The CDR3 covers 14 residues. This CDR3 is CATSRGTGMYGYTF. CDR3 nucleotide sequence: TGTGCCACCAGCAGGGGGACAGGGATGTATGGCTACACCTTC.